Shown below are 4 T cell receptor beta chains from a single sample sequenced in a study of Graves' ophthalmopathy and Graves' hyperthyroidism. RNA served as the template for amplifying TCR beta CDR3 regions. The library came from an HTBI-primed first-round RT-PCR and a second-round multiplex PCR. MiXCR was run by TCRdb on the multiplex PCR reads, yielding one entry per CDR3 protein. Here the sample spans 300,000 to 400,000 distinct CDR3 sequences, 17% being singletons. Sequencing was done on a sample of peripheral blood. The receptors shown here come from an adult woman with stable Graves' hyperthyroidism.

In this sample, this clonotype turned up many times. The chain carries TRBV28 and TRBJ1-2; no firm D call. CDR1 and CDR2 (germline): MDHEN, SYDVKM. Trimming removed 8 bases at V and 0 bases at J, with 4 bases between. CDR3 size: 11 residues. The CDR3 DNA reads TGTGCCAGCGCCTCTAACTATGGCTACACCTTC. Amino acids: CASASNYGYTF.

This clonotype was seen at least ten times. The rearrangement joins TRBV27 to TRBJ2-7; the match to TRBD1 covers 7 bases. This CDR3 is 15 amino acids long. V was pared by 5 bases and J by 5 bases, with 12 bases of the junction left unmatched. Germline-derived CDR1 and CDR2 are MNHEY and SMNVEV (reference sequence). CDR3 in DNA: TGTGCCAGCAGTCCCCTTTTGGCAGGGGGTCACGAGCAGTACTTC. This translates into CASSPLLAGGHEQYF.

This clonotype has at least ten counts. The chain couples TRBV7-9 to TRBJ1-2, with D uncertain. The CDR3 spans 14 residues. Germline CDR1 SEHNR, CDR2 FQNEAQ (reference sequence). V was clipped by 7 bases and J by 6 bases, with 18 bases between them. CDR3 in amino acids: CASTHFGVHHGYTF. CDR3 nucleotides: TGTGCCAGCACCCACTTCGGAGTACATCATGGCTACACCTTC.

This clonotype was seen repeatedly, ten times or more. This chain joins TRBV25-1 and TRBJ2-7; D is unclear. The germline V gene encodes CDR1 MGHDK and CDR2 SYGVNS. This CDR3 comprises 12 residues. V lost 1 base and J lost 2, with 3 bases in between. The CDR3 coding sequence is TGTGCCAGCAGTGAATCGGCCTACGAGCAGTACTTC. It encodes CASSESAYEQYF.